This T cell receptor (beta chain) was retrieved from a study of blood T cell repertoires in COVID-19. About the research overall: Samples representing acute and convalescent COVID-19 were sourced from the United States, Italy and Spain. Nucleic acid was either cDNA or gDNA, and it came from T cells, B-cell-depleted T cells, or PBMCs.

As originally analysed: Amplifying reference gene primers gave estimates of nucleated cell counts. Assay: immunoSEQ multiplex PCR; the TCRdb copy retains only in-frame clones and omits some. V, J and clone size derive from that table, while D and trimming were established from the DNA sequence. The top ten hold around 20% of the sample, which has roughly 170,000 clones, approximately 87% seen once. Germline trimming cut 7 bases from V and 0 bases from J; bases unmatched to any gene: 6. The CDR3 has 15 residues. Germline CDR1 is SGDLS and CDR2 is YYNGEE. The chain couples TRBV9 to TRBJ1-3, with 8 bases identical to TRBD1. The receptor was isolated from a man in his 70s with active or convalescent COVID-19. Sequencing used peripheral blood. The CDR3 DNA follows: TGTGCCAGCGGGACAGGCCTAGACTCTGGAAACACCATATATTTT. It is translated as CASGTGLDSGNTIYF. Variable domain in full (rest from reference TRBV9 and TRBJ1-3): DSGVTQTPKHLITATGQRVTLRCSPRSGDLSVYWYQQSLDQGLQFLIQYYNGEERAKGNILERFSAQQFPDLHSELNLSSLELGDSALYFCASGTGLDSGNTIYFGEGSWLTVV.